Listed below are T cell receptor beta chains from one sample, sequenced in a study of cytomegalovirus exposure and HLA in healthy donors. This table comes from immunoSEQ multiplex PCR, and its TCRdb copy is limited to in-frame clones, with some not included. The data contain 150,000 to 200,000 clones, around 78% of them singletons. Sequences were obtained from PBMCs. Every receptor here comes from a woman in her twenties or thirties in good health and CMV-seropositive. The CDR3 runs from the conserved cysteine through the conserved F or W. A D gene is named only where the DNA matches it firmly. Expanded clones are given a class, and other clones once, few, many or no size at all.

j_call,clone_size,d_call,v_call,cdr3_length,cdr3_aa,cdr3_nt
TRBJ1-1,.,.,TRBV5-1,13,CASSSSTGSEAFF,TGCGCCAGCAGCTCCTCGACAGGCTCTGAAGCTTTCTTT
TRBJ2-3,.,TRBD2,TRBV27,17,CASSYRLAGVIADTQYF,TGTGCCAGCAGTTACCGTCTAGCGGGGGTGATCGCAGATACGCAGTATTTT
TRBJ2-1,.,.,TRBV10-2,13,CASSESSQVRQFF,TGCGCCAGCAGTGAGTCATCACAGGTCAGGCAGTTCTTC
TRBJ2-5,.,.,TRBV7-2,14,CASSLVATEETQYF,TGTGCCAGCAGCTTAGTTGCCACGGAAGAGACCCAGTACTTC
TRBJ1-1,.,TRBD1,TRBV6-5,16,CASSYGIGTANTEAFF,TGTGCCAGCAGTTACGGTATCGGGACAGCGAACACTGAAGCTTTCTTT
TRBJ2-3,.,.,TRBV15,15,CATSRARTGGNTQYF,TGTGCCACCAGCAGGGCCCGGACTGGAGGGAATACGCAGTATTTT
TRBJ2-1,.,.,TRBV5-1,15,CASSFLQVESGEQFF,TGCGCCAGCAGCTTCCTCCAGGTCGAGAGCGGGGAGCAGTTCTTC
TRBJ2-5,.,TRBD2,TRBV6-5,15,CASSYSDSPGGAQYF,TGTGCCAGCAGTTACTCAGACAGCCCCGGGGGGGCCCAGTACTTC
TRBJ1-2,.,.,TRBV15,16,CATSREVLLEYYGYTF,TGTGCCACCAGCAGAGAGGTCCTACTGGAGTACTATGGCTACACCTTC
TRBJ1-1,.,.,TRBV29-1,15,CSVEDQIRRGAEAFF,TGCAGCGTTGAAGATCAGATTCGTCGGGGGGCTGAAGCTTTCTTT
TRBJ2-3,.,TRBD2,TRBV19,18,CASRPPWTSGQRTDTQYF,TGTGCCAGTAGACCCCCCTGGACTAGCGGGCAACGCACAGATACGCAGTATTTT
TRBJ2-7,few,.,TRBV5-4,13,CASSLAGLNEQYF,TGTGCCAGCAGCTTGGCCGGACTCAACGAGCAGTACTTC
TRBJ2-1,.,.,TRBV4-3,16,CASSQVGGTVGNEQFF,TGCGCCAGCAGCCAAGTCGGCGGGACGGTGGGGAATGAGCAGTTCTTC
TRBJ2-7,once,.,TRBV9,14,CASSISGISYEQYF,TGTGCCAGCAGCATTAGCGGAATCTCCTACGAGCAGTACTTC
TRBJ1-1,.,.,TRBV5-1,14,CASSLGQASGEAFF,TGCGCCAGCAGCTTGGGACAGGCCAGCGGAGAAGCTTTCTTT
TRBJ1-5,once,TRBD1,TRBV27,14,CASSLGQGNQPQHF,TGTGCCAGCAGTCTCGGACAGGGCAATCAGCCCCAGCATTTT
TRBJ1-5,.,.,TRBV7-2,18,CASSLNSLTGRGNQPQHF,TGTGCCAGCAGCTTAAATAGCCTGACAGGTAGAGGCAATCAGCCCCAGCATTTT
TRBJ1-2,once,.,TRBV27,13,CASSPDRFYGYTF,TGTGCCAGCAGCCCTGACAGGTTCTATGGCTACACCTTC
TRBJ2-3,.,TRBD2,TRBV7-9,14,CASSLGGETDTQYF,TGTGCCAGCAGCCTGGGGGGGGAAACAGATACGCAGTATTTT
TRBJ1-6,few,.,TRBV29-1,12,CSASTDNSPLHF,TGCAGCGCCTCGACAGATAATTCACCCCTCCACTTT